This is a list of T cell receptor beta chains from one sample in a study of blood T cell repertoires in COVID-19. Using immunoSEQ multiplex PCR, the repertoire was profiled, and TCRdb retains in-frame clones only, with some absent. The data show 200,000 to 250,000 clones, 87% seen once. The sequenced sample consisted of PBMCs or T cells enriched from blood (not recorded which). Receptors were obtained from a man aged 30 to 39 who had recovered from COVID-19. CDR3s include the opening cysteine and the closing phenylalanine or tryptophan. A D gene is named only where the DNA matches it firmly. Size is omitted from some rows. Given values are once, few, many or a class for expanded clones.

d_call j_call clone_size cdr3_length v_call cdr3_aa cdr3_nt
TRBD2 TRBJ2-4 - 15 TRBV6-5 CASSQGTSGENIQYF TGTGCCAGCAGCCAGGGGACTAGCGGAGAAAACATTCAGTACTTC
- TRBJ1-5 - 13 TRBV27 CASSLRREQPQHF TGTGCCAGCAGTTTAAGGAGGGAGCAGCCCCAGCATTTT
TRBD1 TRBJ2-7 - 14 TRBV7-9 CASSVGQGGYEQYF TGTGCCAGCAGCGTCGGACAGGGGGGCTACGAGCAGTACTTC
TRBD2 TRBJ2-1 - 16 TRBV9 CASSVGPSGRTDEQFF TGTGCCAGCAGCGTAGGGCCTAGCGGACGTACCGATGAGCAGTTCTTC
TRBD1 TRBJ1-5 - 14 TRBV28 CASGTAETNQPQHF TGTGCCAGCGGGACAGCGGAGACTAATCAGCCCCAGCATTTT
- TRBJ2-7 - 12 TRBV30 CAWSPGGYEQYF TGTGCCTGGAGTCCCGGGGGCTACGAGCAGTACTTC
- TRBJ2-5 - 15 TRBV10-2 CASSERRVSLETQYF TGCGCCAGCAGTGAAAGGCGGGTGAGTTTAGAGACCCAGTACTTC
TRBD1 TRBJ1-5 - 15 TRBV30 CAWSADRAGGQPQHF TGTGCCTGGAGTGCCGATCGGGCAGGGGGTCAGCCCCAGCATTTT
- TRBJ1-3 - 12 TRBV3-1/TRBV3-2 CASSQQGYTIYF TGTGCCAGCAGCCAACAGGGGTACACCATATATTTT
- TRBJ2-5 - 13 TRBV13 CASSPEGEETQYF TGTGCCAGCAGCCCAGAGGGAGAGGAGACCCAGTACTTC
TRBD1 TRBJ1-1 - 13 TRBV5-4 CASSWTGGTEAFF TGTGCCAGCAGCTGGACAGGGGGCACTGAAGCTTTCTTT
TRBD1 TRBJ1-4 once 19 TRBV4-2 CASSQDWDRGSPTNEKLFF TGTGCCAGCAGCCAAGACTGGGACAGGGGATCACCAACTAATGAAAAACTGTTTTTT
TRBD1 TRBJ2-1 once 16 TRBV9 CASSAGKTGIGNEQFF TGTGCCAGCAGCGCGGGAAAGACAGGGATCGGGAATGAGCAGTTCTTC
TRBD2 TRBJ2-1 - 15 TRBV5-1 CASSVTSGRAGEQFF TGCGCCAGCAGCGTTACTAGCGGGAGGGCCGGGGAGCAGTTCTTC
- TRBJ1-2 - 13 TRBV11-2 CASSLTGSYGYTF TGTGCCAGCTCCTTGACAGGCTCCTATGGCTACACCTTC
- TRBJ1-6 - 16 TRBV5-6 CASSLDLPSYNSPLHF TGTGCCAGCAGCCTGGACTTACCCTCCTATAATTCACCCCTCCACTTT
- TRBJ1-5 - 13 TRBV7-2 CASSSAGNQPQHF TGTGCCAGCAGTTCTGCGGGGAATCAGCCCCAGCATTTT
- TRBJ2-7 - 14 TRBV5-6 CASSLAYFSYEQYF TGTGCCAGCAGCTTGGCCTATTTCTCCTACGAGCAGTACTTC
TRBD1 TRBJ1-2 - 15 TRBV28 CASSPGTGGRWGYTF TGTGCCAGCAGCCCGGGGACAGGGGGCAGGTGGGGCTACACCTTC
- TRBJ2-4 few 13 TRBV30 CATHVGGGNIQYF TGTGCCACCCATGTGGGAGGGGGAAACATTCAGTACTTC
- TRBJ1-6 - 17 TRBV18 CASSPYSTGSTNSPLHF TGTGCCAGCTCACCTTACTCGACAGGATCTACTAATTCACCCCTCCACTTT
- TRBJ2-4 - 16 TRBV13 CASSLGDQGKGDIQYF TGTGCCAGCAGCTTAGGAGATCAGGGTAAGGGGGACATTCAGTACTTC
- TRBJ2-3 once 13 TRBV12-3/TRBV12-4 CASSFRSPDTQYF TGTGCCAGCAGTTTTCGTTCCCCAGATACGCAGTATTTT
TRBD1 TRBJ2-5 - 13 TRBV29-1 CSVETGGLETQYF TGCAGCGTTGAGACAGGGGGGTTAGAGACCCAGTACTTC
TRBD1 TRBJ1-1 once 14 TRBV10-3 CAISDRQGVDEAFF TGTGCCATCAGTGATAGACAGGGGGTGGATGAAGCTTTCTTT
- TRBJ2-2 - 16 TRBV4-1 CASSQEHNRVTGELFF TGCGCCAGCAGCCAAGAGCATAACAGGGTAACCGGGGAGCTGTTTTTT
- TRBJ2-5 - 13 TRBV24-1 CATRGQLQETQYF TGTGCCACCCGTGGGCAGTTACAAGAGACCCAGTACTTC
- TRBJ1-3 - 13 TRBV3-1/TRBV3-2 CASSQLSGNTIYF TGTGCCAGCAGCCAACTTTCTGGAAACACCATATATTTT
- TRBJ1-2 - 13 TRBV27 CASGRQGGYGYTF TGTGCCAGCGGTAGGCAGGGTGGGTATGGCTACACCTTC
- TRBJ1-1 - 13 TRBV28 CASRGQLNTEAFF TGTGCCAGCAGAGGACAGCTGAACACTGAAGCTTTCTTT
- TRBJ2-2 - 14 TRBV7-3 CASSSSSSLGELFF TGTGCCAGCAGCTCCTCGTCTAGCTTAGGGGAGCTGTTTTTT
TRBD1 TRBJ2-1 - 15 TRBV28 CASSSGQSYYNEQFF TGTGCCAGCAGCTCGGGACAGTCATACTACAATGAGCAGTTCTTC
- TRBJ2-7 - 15 TRBV27 CASSLVLSGLDEQYF TGTGCCAGCAGTTTGGTCCTAAGTGGTTTGGACGAGCAGTACTTC
TRBD1 TRBJ2-1 - 15 TRBV5-1 CASRTGDLAYNEQFF TGCGCCAGCAGAACAGGGGACCTCGCCTACAATGAGCAGTTCTTC
TRBD2 TRBJ2-3 once 13 TRBV10-2 CASSEGGRDTQYF TGCGCCAGCAGTGAGGGCGGGAGGGATACGCAGTATTTT
TRBD2 TRBJ2-1 - 14 TRBV6-5 CASTPSGGFGEQFF TGTGCCAGCACCCCCTCCGGGGGGTTTGGTGAGCAGTTCTTC
TRBD1 TRBJ1-2 - 14 TRBV12-5 CASGLNTGGRGYTF TGTGCTAGTGGTTTGAACACAGGGGGCCGGGGCTACACCTTC
- TRBJ2-7 - 14 TRBV19 CASSQQENSYEQYF TGTGCCAGTAGTCAACAGGAAAACTCCTACGAGCAGTACTTC
- TRBJ1-2 - 15 TRBV28 CASSPPGGLNYGYTF TGTGCCAGCAGTCCCCCCGGGGGGCTGAACTATGGCTACACCTTC